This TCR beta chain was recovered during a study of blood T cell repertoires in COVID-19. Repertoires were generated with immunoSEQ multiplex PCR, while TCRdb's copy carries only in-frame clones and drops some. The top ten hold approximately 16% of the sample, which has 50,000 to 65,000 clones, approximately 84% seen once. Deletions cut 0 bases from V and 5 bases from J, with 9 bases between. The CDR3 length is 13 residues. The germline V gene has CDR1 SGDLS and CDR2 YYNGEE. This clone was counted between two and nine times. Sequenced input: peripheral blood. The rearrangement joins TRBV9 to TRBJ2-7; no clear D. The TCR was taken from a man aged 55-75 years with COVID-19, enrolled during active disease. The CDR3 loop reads CASSVGVRDEQYF. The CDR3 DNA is TGTGCCAGCAGCGTAGGAGTGAGAGACGAGCAGTACTTC.